This T cell receptor (beta chain) is from a study of T cells in Graves' hyperthyroidism and ophthalmopathy. Turning to the study itself: Initial diagnosis, before any treatment, was when peripheral blood was collected.

General observations from the study: The model forecast ophthalmopathy, anticipating it by a median around 6.5 months before onset. Most expanded thyroid clonotypes above 0.001 also appeared in blood.

V dropped 4 bases and J dropped 8 bases, with 24 bases sitting between them. The CDR3 is 16 residues long. Germline V gene lookup returns CDR1 SGHNT and CDR2 YYREEE (reference sequence). At least 3 on the Clinical Activity Score was recorded for ophthalmopathy patients, who also had NOSPECS grade at least 4 and duration under 3 months. Amplification of TCR beta CDR3 regions was performed using RNA transcripts as template. The HTBI set primed first-round TCR CDR3 RT-PCR. TCRdb reprocessed the multiplex PCR reads via MiXCR and lists one record per CDR3 protein. The sample records 450,000 to 600,000 distinct CDR3 sequences, roughly 21% being singletons. This clonotype was seen only a few times. Its antigen is unidentified.

The chain combines TRBV5-4 with TRBJ1-2; a possible D gene is TRBD1 (5 bases). The sequenced sample was blood. The source is a man aged 35 to 55 with Graves' ophthalmopathy. The chain's CDR3 is CASSMTVPGPGEGYTF. The CDR3 bases are TGTGCCAGCAGCATGACAGTTCCTGGGCCCGGGGAGGGCTACACCTTC.